The 6 T cell receptor beta chains listed next were all sequenced from one sample in a study of beta chain features in type 1 diabetes listed by TCRdb under 2018. The library was built by means of the immunoSEQ multiplex PCR assay. The High Capacity cDNA Reverse Transcription Kit was used to reverse transcribe all of the isolated RNA, meaning that expressed TCRB transcripts were what got sequenced. The immuneACCESS repertoire file appears here via TCRdb, limited to in-frame rearrangements. These files lack a portion of the clones; in checked studies, under half of the deficit traces to unresolved V genes, and the cause of the others is not known. The sample contains over 100,000 clones, less than 40% of them found a single time. Jointly, the top ten make up 0.065% of the sample. The sample consisted of stem cell memory CD4+ T cells from blood. Sample cell subset or site, as interpreted from the label and publication: stem cell-like memory CD4+ T cells. These TCRs come from a woman aged 18-29 years in good health.

This clone came up a few times. This chain joins TRBV7-9 and TRBJ2-7; 7 bases map to TRBD1. Germline V gene data show CDR1 as SEHNR and CDR2 as FQNEAQ (reference sequence). V trimming: 0 bases; J trimming: 9 bases; junction bases outside the gene matches: 5. The CDR3 covers 13 residues. CDR3 in DNA: TGTGCCAGCAGCTTAGCCCAGGGGGTTAGGCAGTACTTC. Its translation is CASSLAQGVRQYF.

The chain employs TRBV21-1 and TRBJ1-2; the DNA was not used to check the table's D call, TRBD1. TRBV21-1 is a documented pseudogene. CDR3 length: 15 amino acids. In nucleotides, the CDR3 is TGTGCCAGCAGCAAAAAAAACAGTCCCTCGTATGGCTACACCTTC. Translated: CASSKKNSPSYGYTF.

The genes are TRBV5-6 and TRBJ2-2; possible D gene TRBD1, 5 bases. CDR3 length: 14 amino acids. The V and J ends lost 2 bases and 6 bases respectively, with 11 bases between them. Germline V gene sequence: CDR1 SGHDT, CDR2 YYEEEE. DNA of the CDR3: TGTGCCAGCAGCTTCAGGGTCCCCTCCGGGGAGCTGTTTTTT. Translation gives CASSFRVPSGELFF. The full variable domain, in which reference TRBV5-6 and TRBJ2-2 provide the parts outside the CDR3, is DAGVTQSPTHLIKTRGQQVTLRCSPKSGHDTVSWYQQALGQGPQFIFQYYEEEERQRGNFPDRFSGHQFPNYSSELNVNALLLGDSALYLCASSFRVPSGELFFGEGSRLTVL.

The gene calls are TRBV11-2 and TRBJ1-1; no clear D gene. The CDR3 loop spans 14 amino acids. Germline V gene lookup returns CDR1 SGHAT and CDR2 FQNNGV. V lost 3 bases and J lost 8, with 16 bases in between. The CDR3 spells CASSFTGSPIEAFF. CDR3 bases: TGTGCCAGCAGCTTCACCGGGTCCCCAATAGAAGCTTTCTTT.

This clone has just a few counts. The chain joins TRBV5-1 to TRBJ2-2; TRBD2 aligns across 8 bases. V dropped 4 bases and J dropped 4; count of bases not matched to a gene: 6. The CDR3 has 15 amino acids. The V gene's germline CDR1 is SGHRS and CDR2 YFSETQ. In DNA, the CDR3 is TGCGCCAGCAGCCTGACTAGCGAGGGCACCGGGGAGCTGTTTTTT. Protein: CASSLTSEGTGELFF.

The chain has TRBV5-1 and TRBJ2-3; 9 bases are a match to TRBD2. The junction had 1 base not matched to a gene; V was cut back by 5 bases and J by 3 bases. The CDR3 loop spans 13 amino acids. Germline V gene sequence: CDR1 SGHRS, CDR2 YFSETQ. This chain's CDR3 is CASSLAGTDTQYF. The CDR3 DNA follows: TGCGCCAGCAGTCTAGCGGGAACAGATACGCAGTATTTT. Based on the CDR3 plus reference TRBV5-1 and TRBJ2-3, the full variable domain is KAGVTQTPRYLIKTRGQQVTLSCSPISGHRSVSWYQQTPGQGLQFLFEYFSETQRNKGNFPGRFSGRQFSNSRSEMNVSTLELGDSALYLCASSLAGTDTQYFGPGTRLTVL.